This T cell receptor (beta chain) was sequenced during a study of T cells in Graves' hyperthyroidism and ophthalmopathy. TCR beta CDR3 regions were amplified from RNA transcripts. The study used the HTBI primer set for a first-round RT-PCR of the TCR CDR3. One entry per CDR3 protein results from TCRdb running MiXCR on the multiplex PCR reads. The sample carries nearly 750,000 distinct CDR3 sequences, roughly 32% recorded once. Regarding the study as a whole: The model's output predicted ophthalmopathy at a median of about 5.9 months prior to onset.

CDR1 is ENHRY, CDR2 SYGVKD, per germline. The CDR3 is 19 residues long. Over 18 months, lack of ophthalmopathy progression marked Graves' hyperthyroidism as stable. Diagnosis rested on symptoms, serum thyroxine and TRAb, thyroid ultrasound, and orbital computed tomography. Details on this clonotype: The antigen remains undetermined. A junction boundary mismatches the germline segment, possibly from a read error.

Input material: blood. The chain joins TRBV10-3 to TRBJ2-5, with 14 bases that match TRBD2. The sequence was obtained from a woman between 40 and 55 years old with Graves' hyperthyroidism. The CDR3 here is CASSYEGTSGRAYQETQYF. DNA for the CDR3: TGTGCCAGCAGTTACGAAGGGACTAGCGGGAGAGCCTACCAAGAGACCCAGTACTTC.